Listed below are T cell receptor beta chains from one sample, sequenced in a study of T-cell reconstitution after alpha-beta-depleted transplantation in children. TCRdb reprocessed the PCR reads via MiXCR and lists one record per CDR3 protein. The repertoire holds 350,000 to 400,000 distinct CDR3 sequences, with less than 15% as singletons. Source: PBMCs, taken from the stem cell graft. Receptors originate from a human donor who donated a stem cell graft to a child with Fanconi anemia. Each CDR3 is given with its conserved first and last residue. The D gene is left open where the match is weak. Where a row states a size, it is once, few, many or the class of an expanded clone; other rows omit it.

TRBV7-2	many	TRBD2	TRBJ2-1	TGTGCCAGCACCGCTGAGGGAGGGTCCTACAATGAGCAGTTCTTC	CASTAEGGSYNEQFF
TRBV6-2/TRBV6-3	NA	NA	TRBJ2-2	TGTGCCAGCCTTTCGGAGAACACCGGGGAGCTGTTTTTT	CASLSENTGELFF
TRBV4-3	few	NA	TRBJ2-3	TGCGCCAGCAGCCATAGGGGGAGGGTAACAGATACGCAGTATTTT	CASSHRGRVTDTQYF
TRBV5-1	few	TRBD1	TRBJ1-2	TGCGCCAGCAGTGGTCAGGGGGCGGACTATGGCTACACCTTC	CASSGQGADYGYTF
TRBV20-1	many	NA	TRBJ2-1	TGCAGTGCTCCTGTCGGCTCCAATGAGCAGTTCTTC	CSAPVGSNEQFF
TRBV7-7	few	NA	TRBJ1-6	TGTGCCAGCAGCTTAAGGGCAGGGTACTACCCCCTCCACTTT	CASSLRAGYYPLHF
TRBV12-3/TRBV12-4	NA	NA	TRBJ1-2	TGTGCCACCAACCGGGGATTTTACGACTACACCTTC	CATNRGFYDYTF
TRBV13	NA	NA	TRBJ2-5	TGTGCCAGCAGCTTCGAGGGCGATTCCGGCGAGACCCAGTACTTC	CASSFEGDSGETQYF
TRBV27	NA	TRBD1	TRBJ2-4	TGTGCCAGCGGACCTGGACAGGGGGTCCCCTCCGAAAACATTCAGTACTTC	CASGPGQGVPSENIQYF
TRBV4-2	NA	NA	TRBJ2-5	TGTGCCAGCAGCCAAGTTCCTAACTCCCAAGAGACCCAGTACTTC	CASSQVPNSQETQYF
TRBV5-1	many	NA	TRBJ1-1	TGCGCCAGCAGCTCCGGACGGTCCATGAACACTGAAGCTTTCTTT	CASSSGRSMNTEAFF
TRBV28	many	NA	TRBJ1-1	TGTGCCAGCAGGGGCTTAAAGACTGAAGCTTTCTTT	CASRGLKTEAFF
TRBV11-2	few	TRBD2	TRBJ2-3	TGTGCCAGCAGCGTAATAGCGGGGGGCGCCACAGATACGCAGTATTTT	CASSVIAGGATDTQYF
TRBV12-3/TRBV12-4	NA	TRBD1	TRBJ1-1	TGTGCCAGCAGACCTGACAGGGTGAGGAACACTGAAGCTTTCTTT	CASRPDRVRNTEAFF
TRBV6-1	many	TRBD1	TRBJ1-1	TGTGCCAGCCGGGTAACAGGGGTGAACACTGAAGCTTTCTTT	CASRVTGVNTEAFF
TRBV11-2	many	NA	TRBJ2-1	TGTGCCAGCAGCCCGGACCCCAATGAGCAGTTCTTC	CASSPDPNEQFF
TRBV18	NA	TRBD1	TRBJ2-1	TGTGCCAGCTCACGGGGGACAGGGGTATACAATGAGCAGTTCTTC	CASSRGTGVYNEQFF
TRBV18	NA	NA	TRBJ2-7	TGTGCCAGCTCACCTAATGGACAGTCGAGTGAGCAGTACTTC	CASSPNGQSSEQYF
TRBV4-3	NA	TRBD1	TRBJ2-7	TGCGCCAGCAGCCAGGACAGGGGAGCCTTGGGGCAGTACTTC	CASSQDRGALGQYF
TRBV5-4	many	NA	TRBJ1-2	TGTGCCAGCAGCTTGGCCGGGGGTAAGGGGGACGGCTACACCTTC	CASSLAGGKGDGYTF
TRBV5-4	NA	NA	TRBJ1-1	TGTGCCAGCAGCTTGTTGGGAGTTGACACTGAAGCTTTCTTT	CASSLLGVDTEAFF
TRBV29-1	NA	TRBD2	TRBJ2-3	TGCAGCGTTGACTGGACTAGCGGGGGGAGGACAGATACGCAGTATTTT	CSVDWTSGGRTDTQYF
TRBV12-3/TRBV12-4	NA	NA	TRBJ2-5	TGTGCCAGCGGCGGGTCGGGGGCCTTTTTCCAAGAGACCCAGTACTTC	CASGGSGAFFQETQYF
TRBV6-5	once	NA	TRBJ2-5	TGTGCCAGCAGTTACTCGGAGTTGACTAGCCAAGAGACCCAGTACTTC	CASSYSELTSQETQYF
TRBV24-1	many	TRBD1	TRBJ2-5	TGTGCCACCAGTGAAACAGGGGGCCGAGAGACCCAGTACTTC	CATSETGGRETQYF
TRBV27	few	NA	TRBJ2-1	TGTGCCAGCAGTTTACGGGCCGTGAACAATGAGCAGTTCTTC	CASSLRAVNNEQFF
TRBV30	few	NA	TRBJ2-1	TGTGCCTCCTCGAGGGAGGATGAGCAGTTCTTC	CASSREDEQFF
TRBV6-2/TRBV6-3	NA	TRBD2	TRBJ2-5	TGTGCCAGCAGTTACTATGGGGTTATAGCGGGGACCCAGTACTTC	CASSYYGVIAGTQYF
TRBV29-1	many	NA	TRBJ2-3	TGCAGCGTTGGGCACCGTACCACAGATACGCAGTATTTT	CSVGHRTTDTQYF
TRBV18	few	NA	TRBJ2-2	TGTGCCAGCTCACCAGTACTACAGGATAACACCGGGGAGCTGTTTTTT	CASSPVLQDNTGELFF
TRBV18	few	NA	TRBJ2-4	TGTGCCAGCTCATTCAGCCAGGGTGAGGGAACGCAGTACTTC	CASSFSQGEGTQYF
TRBV10-3	many	NA	TRBJ1-3	TGTGCCATCAGAGACGGAAACACCATATATTTT	CAIRDGNTIYF
TRBV7-8	few	NA	TRBJ1-5	TGTGCCAGCAGCTTAGCGCCGGGGTATCAGCCCCAGCATTTT	CASSLAPGYQPQHF
TRBV5-1	many	TRBD1	TRBJ2-1	TGCGCCAGCAGTACGGACAGGGGCGCTTACAATGAGCAGTTCTTC	CASSTDRGAYNEQFF
TRBV5-1	few	NA	TRBJ2-1	TGCATCAGCAGCTTGGGGGTCGATGAGCAGTTCTTC	CISSLGVDEQFF
TRBV6-5	NA	NA	TRBJ2-2	TGTGCCAGCAGTTACCTGGGGGGGCCGAGCACCGGGGAGCTGTTTTTT	CASSYLGGPSTGELFF
TRBV20-1	NA	TRBD2	TRBJ2-7	TGCTGTGCTAGAGATCTGGAAAAGCGGGGGACGGCCTACGAGCAGTACTTC	CCARDLEKRGTAYEQYF
TRBV2	few	NA	TRBJ2-7	TGTGCCAGCAGTCGTGGAACAGGCCAGTACTACGAGCAGTACTTC	CASSRGTGQYYEQYF
TRBV20-1	NA	TRBD2	TRBJ2-5	TGCAGTGCTCCCCATAGCGGGGGCCTGGAGACCCAGTACTTC	CSAPHSGGLETQYF
TRBV12-3/TRBV12-4	few	NA	TRBJ1-5	TGTGCCAGCAGTCTACCGGGACGGCGCAATCAGCCCCAGCATTTT	CASSLPGRRNQPQHF
TRBV7-8	many	NA	TRBJ2-1	TGTGCCAGCAGCTCGGGGGCAGGGGGGAACTATGAGCAGTTCTTC	CASSSGAGGNYEQFF
TRBV7-8	many	NA	TRBJ2-1	TGTGCCAGCAGTTCTGACCACCGACAACGGAGAGACAATGAGCAGTTCTTC	CASSSDHRQRRDNEQFF
TRBV14	NA	TRBD2	TRBJ2-3	TGTGCCAGCAGCCAAGGACTAGCGGGTATCACAGATACGCAGTATTTT	CASSQGLAGITDTQYF
TRBV27	NA	NA	TRBJ2-1	TGTGCCAGCAGTTTACGTTCAACCTTCTCCTATAATGAGCAGTTTTTC	CASSLRSTFSYNEQFF
TRBV7-9	few	NA	TRBJ1-1	TGTGCCAGCAGCTTAGCCTCTTTCGGGGGCACTGAAGCTTTCTTT	CASSLASFGGTEAFF
TRBV20-1	NA	TRBD2	TRBJ2-7	TGCAGTGCTAGGGGTAGCGGGGGGGCCTCTCACGAGCAGTACTTC	CSARGSGGASHEQYF
TRBV20-1	few	NA	TRBJ2-4	TGCAGTGCTAGAGTTACAGGGACGCTGCTCCAAAACATTCAGTACTTC	CSARVTGTLLQNIQYF
TRBV7-2	few	NA	TRBJ2-2	TGTGCCAGCAGCTTAGCGCCCACCACCGGGGAGCTGTTTTTT	CASSLAPTTGELFF
TRBV27	once	NA	TRBJ2-7	TGTGCCAGCAGTTTATCGCAGGGAACGGGGGAGCAGTACTTC	CASSLSQGTGEQYF
TRBV5-1	NA	NA	TRBJ1-1	TGCGCCAGCGTGCAGGGCGCTGAAGCTTTCTTT	CASVQGAEAFF
TRBV7-2	NA	NA	TRBJ2-5	TGTGCCAGCAGCTTCAACAGGAAAGAGACCCAGTACTTC	CASSFNRKETQYF
TRBV7-9	many	NA	TRBJ2-5	TGTGCCAGCAGCAGTGCTGGGGCCAAGGAAGAGACCCAGTACTTC	CASSSAGAKEETQYF